One and the same sample provided the 5 T cell receptor beta chains below, sequenced in a study of OX40 agonist ivuxolimab in advanced cancers. TCRdb keeps only in-frame clones here, not all; method: immunoSEQ multiplex PCR. The sample has 40,000 or so clones, 90% to 95% seen once. The sequenced sample was CD4+ or CD8+ T cells sorted from blood, obtained in a trial of the OX40 agonist ivuxolimab. The receptors originated from an adult with an advanced solid tumor such as melanoma, head and neck, liver or kidney cancer.

The V gene is TRBV29-1, the J gene TRBJ2-7, with 8 bases identical to TRBD1. The junction had 11 bases not matched to a gene; V was cut back by 7 bases and J by 6 bases. Per germline, CDR1 SQVTM and CDR2 ANQGSEA. The CDR3 has 13 amino acids. The CDR3: CSARQGRTGEQYF. The CDR3 DNA reads TGCAGCGCTCGACAGGGGAGGACAGGCGAGCAGTACTTC.

This chain uses TRBV5-1 with TRBJ2-7; TRBD2 aligns across 8 bases. The CDR3 consists of 13 residues. The germline V gene encodes CDR1 SGHRS and CDR2 YFSETQ. The V segment lost 1 base and the J segment 4 bases; nucleotides outside the gene matches: 1. This CDR3 reads CASSLTSGYEQYF. The CDR3 coding sequence is TGCGCCAGCAGCTTGACTAGCGGTTACGAGCAGTACTTC.

The chain links TRBV7-6 to TRBJ1-1; possible D gene TRBD1, 5 bases. The CDR3 sequence is 13 residues long. Germline values: CDR1 SGHVS, CDR2 FNYEAQ. Trimming took off 5 bases at V and 4 bases at J, with 11 bases between the two ends. This chain's CDR3 is CASSPVGGTEAFF. The CDR3 region has the DNA TGTGCCAGCAGCCCAGTGGGGGGCACTGAAGCTTTCTTT.

V is TRBV2 and J is TRBJ2-5, with D perhaps matching TRBD2 (6 bases). V lost 9 bases and J lost 4, with 15 bases in between. CDR1 and CDR2 (germline): SNHLY, FYNNEI. The CDR3 has 13 amino acids. The CDR3, as DNA: TGTGCCAGTAGGTGGGAGGAAGGAGAGACCCAGTACTTC. Translating it yields CASRWEEGETQYF.

The chain joins TRBV28 to TRBJ2-1; 9 bases are shared with TRBD1. Per germline, CDR1 MDHEN and CDR2 SYDVKM. J was trimmed by 1 base and V by 8 bases; bases with no gene match: 6. The CDR3 is made up of 15 amino acids. The CDR3 coding sequence is TGTGCCAGCCGGCGGACAGGGGAGTCCTACAATGAGCAGTTCTTC. Its protein product is CASRRTGESYNEQFF.